This section outlines one T cell receptor beta chain sequence together with its context. Its specificity is unknown. Study observations and caveats: The larger-cohort validation was restricted to a single TCR beta V-J rearrangement rather than whole repertoires.

The V gene's germline CDR1 is MGHDK and CDR2 SYGVNS. V gave up 4 bases and J gave up 1 base, with 13 bases separating them. The CDR3 spans 15 residues. After constant-region reverse-primer amplification, full-length variable regions underwent semi-nested PCR with Nested Universal Primer A. TCRdb analysed the 5' RACE reads with MiXCR anew, one entry per CDR3 protein. The sample holds approximately 60,000 distinct CDR3 sequences, under 25% seen once. Memory CD4+ T cells were sorted as CD4+CD45RO+CD25- cells. The genes are TRBV25-1 and TRBJ1-1; TRBD1 is a possible D gene (6 bases). The sequence came from a female donor with breast cancer. Sequencing input: memory CD4+ T cells sorted from a lymph node. Sample subset: memory CD4+ T cells, CD4+CD45RO+CD25-. CDR3 sequence: CASSAPGHQNTEAFF. CDR3 nucleotides: TGTGCCAGCAGTGCCCCGGGACACCAGAACACTGAAGCTTTCTTT.